The 23 T cell receptor beta chains in this list originate from one sample, sequenced in a study of blood T cell repertoires in COVID-19. The repertoire was sequenced with immunoSEQ multiplex PCR; TCRdb's copy has only in-frame clones and lacks some. The data show 250,000 or so clones, roughly 88% seen once. Sequencing input: peripheral blood. These receptors were obtained from a woman under 40 with acute or convalescent COVID-19.

This clone was recorded a few times. The chain has TRBV19 and TRBJ2-7; weak D call: TRBD2 (5 bases). Per the germline V gene, CDR1 is LNHDA and CDR2 is SQIVND (reference sequence). V lost 3 bases, J lost 6 bases, and 12 bases lay in between. The CDR3 sequence is 13 residues long. DNA of the CDR3: TGTGCCAGTAGTATGTCGCTAGAGGGCGAGCAGTACTTC. It translates to CASSMSLEGEQYF.

The V gene is TRBV13, the J gene TRBJ1-5, with TRBD1 matching over 7 bases. Trimming cost V 3 bases and J 0 bases; bases outside gene matches: 11. This CDR3 is 18 amino acids long. CDR1 and CDR2 (germline): PRHDT, FYEKMQ (reference sequence). The CDR3 loop is CASSLTDRELYSNQPQHF. In DNA, the CDR3 is TGTGCCAGCAGCTTGACCGACAGGGAGCTTTATAGCAATCAGCCCCAGCATTTT. The variable domain in full, completed from reference TRBV13 and TRBJ1-5, reads AAGVIQSPRHLIKEKRETATLKCYPIPRHDTVYWYQQGPGQDPQFLISFYEKMQSDKGSIPDRFSAQQFSDYHSELNMSSLELGDSALYFCASSLTDRELYSNQPQHFGDGTRLSIL.

The chain carries TRBV19 and TRBJ2-1, with 9 bases aligning to TRBD2. V gave up 3 bases and J gave up 6 bases; unmatched junction bases: 3. The germline gives CDR1 LNHDA, CDR2 SQIVND (reference sequence). The CDR3 is 14 amino acids. The CDR3: CASSIGGRVNEQFF. CDR3 coding DNA: TGTGCCAGTAGTATCGGCGGGAGGGTCAATGAGCAGTTCTTC.

The rearrangement joins TRBV5-3 to TRBJ1-2; no definite D call. TRBV5-3 is an ORF, with its function uncertain. CDR3 length: 11 residues. Deletions cut 0 bases from V and 6 bases from J, with 3 bases between. CDR3 bases: TGTGCCAGAAGCTTGGGGCATGGCTACACCTTC. It yields the protein CARSLGHGYTF.

The DNA of the CDR3 is TGTGCCAGCTCACCACCGTTGGCAGGGGGCTACGAGCAGTACTTC. It encodes CASSPPLAGGYEQYF. This sequence joins TRBV18 and TRBJ2-7; 7 bases align to TRBD1. V lost 0 bases, J lost 3 bases, and 5 bases stayed unmatched. This CDR3 spans 15 amino acids. Germline V gene data show CDR1 as KGHSH and CDR2 as LQKENI.

Here the CDR3 DNA reads TGTGCCAGCAGCTTAGTGCGGGGGGATCCCCACTTT. Its translation: CASSLVRGDPHF. The chain employs TRBV7-2 and TRBJ1-6; D is possibly TRBD1 (5 bases). Germline V gene data show CDR1 as SGHTA and CDR2 as FQGNSA. V dropped 1 base and J dropped 18 bases, with 13 bases sitting between them. The CDR3 loop spans 12 amino acids.

The genes are TRBV7-2 and TRBJ2-3; a weak D match, TRBD2 (7 bases). CDR1 is SGHTA and CDR2 is FQGNSA in the germline V gene. CDR3 length equals 18 residues. V was clipped by 1 base and J by 2 bases, with 19 bases between them. The CDR3 sequence is CASSLGVRGLADTDTQYF. DNA for the CDR3: TGTGCCAGCAGCTTAGGAGTTCGGGGGCTAGCGGACACAGATACGCAGTATTTT.

The chain combines TRBV10-1 with TRBJ1-2; D is uncertain. CDR1 and CDR2 from the germline V gene are WNHNN and SYGVQD (reference sequence). This CDR3 is 9 amino acids long. Between the trimmed V and J ends, which lost 10 bases and 6 bases, there was a span of 6 bases. The CDR3 region is CATFDGYTF. The CDR3 DNA sequence: TGCGCCACCTTCGATGGCTACACCTTC.

The chain employs TRBV6-2 or TRBV6-3 and TRBJ2-7; 10 bases line up with TRBD2. Germline V lookup: CDR1 MNHEY, CDR2 SVGEGT. The CDR3 loop spans 15 amino acids. The junction had 7 bases not matched to a gene; V was cut back by 6 bases and J by 2 bases. CDR3 sequence: CASRPLAGATYEQYF. The CDR3 coding sequence is TGTGCCAGCAGACCTCTAGCGGGGGCGACCTACGAGCAGTACTTC.

The V gene is TRBV29-1, the J gene TRBJ2-3, with D unclear. The germline V gene has CDR1 SQVTM and CDR2 ANQGSEA. CDR3 length: 10 residues. Trimming took 4 bases from V and 6 from J, leaving 5 bases between them. The CDR3 DNA reads as TGCAGCGTTGTAGCTGATACGCAGTATTTT. It is translated as CSVVADTQYF.

The chain has TRBV5-4 and TRBJ2-3, with D tentatively TRBD1 (6 bases). From germline, CDR1 is SGHNT and CDR2 YYREEE (reference sequence). The CDR3 contains 15 residues. Trimming took off 4 bases at V and 2 bases at J, with 14 bases between the two ends. The DNA of the CDR3 is TGTGCCAGCAGCGCTACAGGGAGCCCCACAGATACGCAGTATTTT. Translating it yields CASSATGSPTDTQYF.

The genes are TRBV15 and TRBJ1-3; 12 bases align to TRBD1. Germline assignment: CDR1 LNHNV and CDR2 YYDKDF (reference sequence). This CDR3 has 18 amino acids. With V trimmed by 2 bases and J by 4 bases, 9 bases remained unmatched. For the CDR3, the DNA is TGTGCCACCAGCAGAACGGGACAGGGGGCCTCTCGGGGAAACACCATATATTTT. Encoded protein: CATSRTGQGASRGNTIYF. Filled out from reference TRBV15 and TRBJ1-3, the complete variable domain reads DAMVIQNPRYQVTQFGKPVTLSCSQTLNHNVMYWYQQKSSQAPKLLFHYYDKDFNNEADTPDNFQSRRPNTSFCFLDIRSPGLGDTAMYLCATSRTGQGASRGNTIYFGEGSWLTVV.

V and J are TRBV7-9 and TRBJ2-1; the D is unclear. The germline V and J ends were trimmed by 5 bases and 4 bases, with 12 bases remaining between them. CDR1 and CDR2 from the germline V gene are SEHNR and FQNEAQ (reference sequence). The CDR3 spans 14 residues. CDR3 loop: CASSPPTGYNEQFF. Here the CDR3 DNA reads TGTGCCAGCAGCCCGCCGACTGGATACAATGAGCAGTTCTTC.

This chain connects TRBV11-2 to TRBJ2-1; 9 bases fit TRBD2. Germline V gene lookup returns CDR1 SGHAT and CDR2 FQNNGV. The CDR3 runs to 15 residues. The V gene end was trimmed by 6 bases and the J gene end by 8 bases; junction bases not matched to a gene: 11. CDR3 sequence (DNA): TGTGCCAGCAGGGGGCGGTCTAGCGGGACGTATGAGCAGTTCTTC. Amino acid sequence: CASRGRSSGTYEQFF.

This sequence joins TRBV5-1 and TRBJ2-5; a weak D match, TRBD1 (6 bases). Germline V CDR1 and CDR2: SGHRS, YFSETQ. CDR3 length: 16 residues. The germline V and J ends were trimmed by 4 bases and 3 bases, with 19 bases remaining between them. CDR3 region: CASSATQGGSKETQYF. DNA of the CDR3: TGCGCCAGCAGCGCCACACAGGGTGGAAGTAAAGAGACCCAGTACTTC.

This chain joins TRBV19 and TRBJ1-6; 10 bases line up with TRBD1. After removal of 4 bases from V and 8 bases from J, the junction contained 5 bases not matched to a gene. This CDR3 is 15 amino acids long. CDR1 is LNHDA, CDR2 SQIVND, per germline (reference sequence). The CDR3 protein is CASSTWTGGDSPLHF. CDR3 sequence (DNA): TGTGCCAGTAGTACTTGGACAGGGGGAGATTCACCCCTCCACTTT.

V is TRBV7-9 and J is TRBJ1-1; TRBD1 agrees at 8 bases. The V gene end was trimmed by 5 bases and the J gene end by 7 bases; junction bases not matched to a gene: 6. The CDR3 is made up of 13 amino acids. Germline V CDR1 and CDR2: SEHNR, FQNEAQ (reference sequence). Here the CDR3 DNA reads TGTGCCAGCAGCCCCACAGGGGGTGGTGAAGCTTTCTTT. This codes for CASSPTGGGEAFF. The complete variable domain, with remaining parts taken from reference TRBV7-9 and TRBJ1-1, reads DTGVSQNPRHKITKRGQNVTFRCDPISEHNRLYWYRQTLGQGPEFLTYFQNEAQLEKSRLLSDRFSAERPKGSFSTLEIQRTEQGDSAMYLCASSPTGGGEAFFGQGTRLTVV.

This clone was recorded only once. This sequence joins TRBV3-1 (or the pseudogene TRBV3-2) and TRBJ2-5; D not certain. This CDR3 region has 12 residues. Deletions cut 1 base from V and 11 bases from J, with 11 bases between. Germline V lookup: CDR1 LGHDT, CDR2 YNNKEL (reference sequence). CDR3 sequence: CASSQVLTAQYF. In nucleotides, the CDR3 is TGTGCCAGCAGCCAAGTCTTAACTGCACAGTACTTC.

The V and J genes are TRBV19 and TRBJ2-7; 10 nucleotides match TRBD1. The germline gives CDR1 LNHDA, CDR2 SQIVND (reference sequence). With 5 bases clipped from V and 5 bases from J, the junction kept 6 bases outside the gene matches. The CDR3 contains 14 residues. CDR3 sequence reads: CASSYYGQGDEQYF. For the CDR3, the DNA is TGTGCCAGTAGTTATTATGGACAGGGGGACGAGCAGTACTTC.

The table lists this clone with a count of one. The chain carries TRBV11-2 and TRBJ2-7; TRBD2 aligns across 8 bases. The CDR3 is 14 amino acids. The germline gives CDR1 SGHAT, CDR2 FQNNGV. The trim removed 2 bases at V and 1 base at J, leaving 1 base unmatched. CDR3 loop: CASSLIAGSYEQYF. The CDR3 DNA reads TGTGCCAGCAGCTTAATAGCGGGGTCCTACGAGCAGTACTTC.

The rearrangement uses TRBV12-3 or TRBV12-4 and TRBJ2-2; D not resolved. This CDR3 contains 13 residues. Trimming pared 2 bases from V and 4 bases from J, leaving 5 bases between. The CDR3 here is CASSLLFTGELFF. Here the CDR3 DNA reads TGTGCCAGCAGTTTACTATTCACCGGGGAGCTGTTTTTT.

The chain carries TRBV6-1 and TRBJ2-1, with 7 bases identical to TRBD1. The V segment lost 10 bases and the J segment 1 base; nucleotides outside the gene matches: 10. CDR1 and CDR2 (germline): MNHNS, SASEGT. This CDR3 spans 15 amino acids. The CDR3 bases are TGTGCCACCGCCGAAGAGGGGGCGTCCTACAATGAGCAGTTCTTC. Encoded protein: CATAEEGASYNEQFF.

This CDR3 is CASSLARREETQYF. CDR3 nucleotides: TGTGCCAGCAGCTTGGCCAGGAGGGAAGAGACCCAGTACTTC. This chain connects TRBV5-6 to TRBJ2-5; possibly TRBD2 for D (6 bases). V was pared by 0 bases and J by 3 bases, with 9 bases between. Germline lookup yields CDR1 SGHDT and CDR2 YYEEEE. The CDR3 length is 14 residues.